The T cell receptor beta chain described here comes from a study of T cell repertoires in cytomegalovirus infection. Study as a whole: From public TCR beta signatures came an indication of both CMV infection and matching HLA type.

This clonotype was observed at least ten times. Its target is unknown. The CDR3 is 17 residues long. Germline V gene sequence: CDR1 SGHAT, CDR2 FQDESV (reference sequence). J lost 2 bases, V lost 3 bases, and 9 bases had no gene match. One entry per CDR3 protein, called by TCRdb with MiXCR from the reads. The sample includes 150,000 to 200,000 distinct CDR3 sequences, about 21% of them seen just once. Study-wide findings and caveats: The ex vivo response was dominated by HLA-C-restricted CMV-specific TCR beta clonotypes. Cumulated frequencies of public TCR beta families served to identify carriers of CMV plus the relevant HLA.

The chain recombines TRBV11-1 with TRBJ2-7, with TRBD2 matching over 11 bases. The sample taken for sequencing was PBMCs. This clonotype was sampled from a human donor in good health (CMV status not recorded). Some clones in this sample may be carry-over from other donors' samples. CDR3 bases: TGTGCCAGCAGCTTGGATACCTTAGCGGGAGGGACCTACGAGCAGTACTTC. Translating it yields CASSLDTLAGGTYEQYF.